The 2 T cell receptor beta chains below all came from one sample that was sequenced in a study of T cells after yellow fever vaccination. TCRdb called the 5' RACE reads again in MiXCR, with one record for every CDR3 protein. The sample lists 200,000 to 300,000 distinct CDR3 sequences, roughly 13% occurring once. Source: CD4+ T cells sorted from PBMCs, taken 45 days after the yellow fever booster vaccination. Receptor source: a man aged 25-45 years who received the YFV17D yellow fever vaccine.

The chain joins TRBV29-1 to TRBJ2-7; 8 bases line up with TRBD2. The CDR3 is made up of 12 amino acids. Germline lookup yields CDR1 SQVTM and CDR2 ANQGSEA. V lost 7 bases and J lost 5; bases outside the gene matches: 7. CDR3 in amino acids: CSAGGGPHEQYF. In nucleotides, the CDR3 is TGCAGCGCCGGGGGGGGCCCACACGAGCAGTACTTC.

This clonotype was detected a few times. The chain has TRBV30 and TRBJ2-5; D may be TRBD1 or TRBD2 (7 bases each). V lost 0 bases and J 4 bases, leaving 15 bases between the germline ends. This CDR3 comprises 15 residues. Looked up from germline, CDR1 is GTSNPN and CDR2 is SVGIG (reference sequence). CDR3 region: CAWSVTRGGLETQYF. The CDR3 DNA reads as TGTGCCTGGAGTGTCACCAGGGGGGGGCTAGAGACCCAGTACTTC.